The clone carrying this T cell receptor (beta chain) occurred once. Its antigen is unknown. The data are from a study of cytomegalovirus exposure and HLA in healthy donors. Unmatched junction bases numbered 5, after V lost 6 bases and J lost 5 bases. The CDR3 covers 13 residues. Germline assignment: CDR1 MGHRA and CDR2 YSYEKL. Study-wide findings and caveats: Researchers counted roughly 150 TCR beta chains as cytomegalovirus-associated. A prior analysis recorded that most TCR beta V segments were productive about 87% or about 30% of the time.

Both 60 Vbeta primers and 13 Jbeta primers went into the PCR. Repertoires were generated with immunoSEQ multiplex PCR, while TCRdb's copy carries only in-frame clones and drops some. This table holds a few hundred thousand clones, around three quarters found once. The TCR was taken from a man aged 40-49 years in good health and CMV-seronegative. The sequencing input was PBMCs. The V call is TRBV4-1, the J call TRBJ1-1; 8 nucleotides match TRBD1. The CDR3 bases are TGCGCCAGCAGTGAACAGGGGGGGACTGAAGCTTTCTTT. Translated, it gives CASSEQGGTEAFF.